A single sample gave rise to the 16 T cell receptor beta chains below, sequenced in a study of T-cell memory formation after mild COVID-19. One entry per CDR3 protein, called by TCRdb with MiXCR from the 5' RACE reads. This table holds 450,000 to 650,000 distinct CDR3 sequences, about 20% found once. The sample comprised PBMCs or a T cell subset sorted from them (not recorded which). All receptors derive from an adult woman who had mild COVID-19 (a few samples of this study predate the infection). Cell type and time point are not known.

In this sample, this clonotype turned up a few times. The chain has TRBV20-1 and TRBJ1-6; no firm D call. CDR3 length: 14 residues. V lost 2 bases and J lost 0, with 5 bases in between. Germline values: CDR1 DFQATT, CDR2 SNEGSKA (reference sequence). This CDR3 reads CSARRSSYNSPLHF. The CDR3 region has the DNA TGCAGTGCTAGAAGGAGCTCCTATAATTCACCCCTCCACTTT.

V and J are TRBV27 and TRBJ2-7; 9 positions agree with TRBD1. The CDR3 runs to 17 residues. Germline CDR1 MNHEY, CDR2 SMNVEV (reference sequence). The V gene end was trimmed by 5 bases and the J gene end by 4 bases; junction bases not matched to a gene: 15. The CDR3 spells CASSPLPGTGRLYEQYF. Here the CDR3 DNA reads TGTGCCAGCAGTCCCCTCCCCGGGACAGGGCGTCTTTACGAGCAGTACTTC.

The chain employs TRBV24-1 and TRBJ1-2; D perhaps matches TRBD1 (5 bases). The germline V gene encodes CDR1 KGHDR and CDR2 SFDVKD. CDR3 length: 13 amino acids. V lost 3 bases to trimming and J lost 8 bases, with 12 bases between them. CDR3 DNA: TGTGCCACCAGTGATCCCGGGGCGCACGGCTACACCTTC. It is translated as CATSDPGAHGYTF.

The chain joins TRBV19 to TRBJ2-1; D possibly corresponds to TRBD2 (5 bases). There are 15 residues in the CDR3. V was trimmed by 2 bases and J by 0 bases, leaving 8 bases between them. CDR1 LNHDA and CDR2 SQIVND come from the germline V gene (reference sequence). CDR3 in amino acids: CASSIMGSSYNEQFF. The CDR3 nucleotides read TGTGCCAGTAGTATAATGGGGAGCTCCTACAATGAGCAGTTCTTC.

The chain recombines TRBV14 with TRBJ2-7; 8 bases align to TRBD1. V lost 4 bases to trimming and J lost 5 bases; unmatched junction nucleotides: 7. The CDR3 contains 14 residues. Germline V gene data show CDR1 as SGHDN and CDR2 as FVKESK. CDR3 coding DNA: TGTGCCAGCAGCCTGTGGACAGGGAGGAACGAGCAGTACTTC. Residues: CASSLWTGRNEQYF.

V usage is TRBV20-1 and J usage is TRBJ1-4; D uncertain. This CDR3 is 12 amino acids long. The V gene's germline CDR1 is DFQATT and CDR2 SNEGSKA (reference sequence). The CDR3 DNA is TGCAGCCTTAAGGAGATTAATGAAAAACTGTTTTTT. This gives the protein CSLKEINEKLFF.

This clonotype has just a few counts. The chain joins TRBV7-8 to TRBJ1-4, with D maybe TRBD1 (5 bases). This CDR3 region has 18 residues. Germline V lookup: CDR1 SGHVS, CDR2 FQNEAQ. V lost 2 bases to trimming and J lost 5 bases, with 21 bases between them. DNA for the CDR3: TGTGCCAGCAGCTTACCCGGGGCCCTCGGGACCCGGAATGAAAAACTGTTTTTT. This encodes CASSLPGALGTRNEKLFF.

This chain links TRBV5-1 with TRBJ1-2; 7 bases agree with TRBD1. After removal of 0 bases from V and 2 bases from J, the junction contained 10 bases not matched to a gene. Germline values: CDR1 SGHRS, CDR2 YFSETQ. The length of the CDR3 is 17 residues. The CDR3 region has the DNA TGCGCCAGCAGCTTGGCCACGGACAGGTCGCCGAACTATGGCTACACCTTC. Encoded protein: CASSLATDRSPNYGYTF.

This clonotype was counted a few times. This CDR3 is CASSQSYQETQYF. CDR3 DNA sequence: TGTGCCAGCAGCCAGTCGTACCAAGAGACCCAGTACTTC. The chain employs TRBV12-3 or TRBV12-4 and TRBJ2-5; D remains unclear. Trimming stripped 6 bases from V and 0 bases from J, with 8 bases between. The CDR3 is 13 residues long.

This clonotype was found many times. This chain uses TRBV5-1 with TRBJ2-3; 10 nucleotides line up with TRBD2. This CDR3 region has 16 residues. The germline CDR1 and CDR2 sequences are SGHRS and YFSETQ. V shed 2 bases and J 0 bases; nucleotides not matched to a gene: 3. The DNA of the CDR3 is TGCGCCAGCAGCTTAATGACTAGCGGGAGCACAGATACGCAGTATTTT. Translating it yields CASSLMTSGSTDTQYF.

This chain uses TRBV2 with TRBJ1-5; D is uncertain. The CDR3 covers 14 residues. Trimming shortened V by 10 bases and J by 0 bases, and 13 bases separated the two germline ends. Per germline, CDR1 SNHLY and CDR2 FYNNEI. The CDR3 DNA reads TGTGCCACCACAAGGGATAATAGCAATCAGCCCCAGCATTTT. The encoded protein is CATTRDNSNQPQHF.

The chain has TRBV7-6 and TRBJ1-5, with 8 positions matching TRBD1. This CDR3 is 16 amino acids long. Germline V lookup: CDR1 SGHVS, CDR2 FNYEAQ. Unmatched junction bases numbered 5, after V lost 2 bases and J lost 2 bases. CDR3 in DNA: TGTGCCAGCAGCTTACGGACAGGGTTTGGCAATCAGCCCCAGCATTTT. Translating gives CASSLRTGFGNQPQHF. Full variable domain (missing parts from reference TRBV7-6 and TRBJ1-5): GAGVSQSPRYKVTKRGQDVALRCDPISGHVSLYWYRQALGQGPEFLTYFNYEAQQDKSGLPNDRFSAERPEGSISTLTIQRTEQRDSAMYRCASSLRTGFGNQPQHFGDGTRLSIL.

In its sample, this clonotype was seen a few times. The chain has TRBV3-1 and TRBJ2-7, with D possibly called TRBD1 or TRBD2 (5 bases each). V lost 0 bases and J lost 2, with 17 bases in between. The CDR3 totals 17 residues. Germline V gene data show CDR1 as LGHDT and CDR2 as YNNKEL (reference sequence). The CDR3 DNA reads TGTGCCAGCAGCCAAGATCCCTGGGGGTCGCCCACCTACGAGCAGTACTTC. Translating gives CASSQDPWGSPTYEQYF.

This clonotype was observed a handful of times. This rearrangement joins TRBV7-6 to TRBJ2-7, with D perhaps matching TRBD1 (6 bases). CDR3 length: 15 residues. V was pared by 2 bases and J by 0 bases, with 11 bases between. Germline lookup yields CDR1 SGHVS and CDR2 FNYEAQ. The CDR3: CASSLSGVGSYEQYF. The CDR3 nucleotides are TGTGCCAGCAGCTTATCAGGGGTAGGCTCCTACGAGCAGTACTTC.

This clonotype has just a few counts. In DNA, the CDR3 is TGTGCCAGCAGGGACAGACCGGGTGAGCAGTTCTTC. Amino acids: CASRDRPGEQFF. The chain recombines TRBV12-3 or TRBV12-4 with TRBJ2-1; maybe TRBD1 (6 bases). This CDR3 has 12 amino acids. The V gene lost 6 bases and the J gene lost 9 bases, with 12 bases spanning the gap.

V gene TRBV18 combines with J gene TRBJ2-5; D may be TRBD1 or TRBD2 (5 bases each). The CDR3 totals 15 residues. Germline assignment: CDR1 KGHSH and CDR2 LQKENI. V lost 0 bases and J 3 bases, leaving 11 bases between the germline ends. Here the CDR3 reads CASSPPGTVKETQYF. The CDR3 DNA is TGTGCCAGCTCACCACCCGGGACGGTGAAAGAGACCCAGTACTTC.